The T cell receptor beta chain described here comes from a study of T cells after yellow fever vaccination (dated by TCRdb to the late 2010s). Study-wide context: The SMART-Seq v4 Ultra Low Input RNA kit was used to prepare libraries from fractions with low cell numbers. Bulk TCR alpha and beta repertoires were sequenced longitudinally to track T-cell clones before and after primary and booster YFV17D yellow fever vaccination. Two healthy male donors made up the cohort, one aged 18 to 29 years and the other aged 30 to 40 years. Bulk PBMC replicates and cell subsets were isolated from blood drawn at multiple timepoints before and after both primary and secondary immunization. General findings and caveats noted by the study authors: Most clones expanded after primary vaccination were re-detected after the booster (almost 98% of CD4 and 88% of CD8), suggesting broad memory maintenance. The secondary T-cell response was weaker than the primary response but faster, peaking on day 5 instead of day 15. Computational filtering was needed because FACS-sorted repertoires could contain abundant contaminating clonotypes from the bulk population. A small fraction of clonotypes showed up in both the CD4 and CD8 compartments, probably as a result of convergent recombination. Only a couple of donors were included in the study, so the extent to which the findings can be generalized is limited.

TCR cDNA was synthesized by 5'RACE template switching, which introduced a universal primer site and unique molecular identifiers. Priming for cDNA synthesis came from both the TCR alpha and TCR beta constant segments. Libraries were amplified in two PCR steps, with sample barcodes and sequencing adapters added in the second step. Sequencing of libraries was performed on Illumina HiSeq 2500 (2x100 bp) or NovaSeq (2x150 bp). Turning to the authors' computational methods: MIGEC was used to demultiplex reads and collapse the reads into UMI consensus sequences, and MiXCR was used for V(D)J alignment. Using edgeR on replicate PBMC samples, clonotypes were called vaccine-responding if FDR was below 0.01 and the log2 fold change was above 5 up to day 15. Each bulk clonotype was labeled CD4 or CD8 based on which sequenced repertoire, CD4 or CD8, contained the clonotype at higher abundance. Clones were called with MiXCR by TCRdb after fastp trimmed the public reads at Q25, and only in-frame beta chains were retained. All rows with the same CDR3 protein become a single entry with the most common DNA and genes. The V and J calls shown here were made by TCRdb, not taken from the authors' results. This sample holds some 550,000 distinct CDR3 sequences; 15% to 20% were observed only once. Jointly, the top ten make up around an eighth of the sample.

From V the trimming removes 1 base and from J it removes 2 bases, while the gene matches leave 6 bases of the junction unaccounted for. Measured from the cysteine to the phenylalanine, the CDR3 is 15 residues long. Of all the DNA, just the CDR3 is kept, 45 bases in frame from base 1. Taken from the germline V gene, the CDR1 and CDR2 loops are SGHRS and YFSETQ. In light of the paper, this sample's treatment or condition label describes: live attenuated yellow fever vaccine strain. At every blood-draw timepoint, two biological replicates of bulk PBMCs were collected. A standard Ficoll-Paque protocol was used to isolate PBMCs from peripheral blood. TriZol was used to extract RNA from bulk PBMCs, from CD4 and CD8 fractions, and from dextramer-positive and dextramer-negative fractions. This clonotype has just a few counts. The target of this receptor is not known. It has no much larger one-base neighbor in the sample; base qualities were not kept.

This sequence originates from a man younger than 40 who received the YFV17D yellow fever vaccine. The sequences come from PBMCs, collected 15 days after the yellow fever booster vaccination. The receptor chain draws on TRBV5-1 and TRBJ2-7, with 7 central nucleotides matching TRBD2. The nucleotide sequence is given as TGCGCCAGCAGCTTGCAGTCTAGCGGAACCTACGAGCAGTACTTC. This encodes CASSLQSSGTYEQYF.